This TCR beta chain was captured in a study of response to subunit inactivated influenza vaccine (dated by TCRdb to the late 2010s). For context, the study as a whole: Deep quantitative T cell receptor repertoire profiling was used in the study to track responses to a trivalent subunit inactivated influenza vaccine.

For CDR1 and CDR2, the germline V gene lists SGDLS and YYNGEE. The V and J ends are trimmed by 4 bases and 2 bases, leaving 13 bases between them. Measured from the cysteine to the phenylalanine, the CDR3 is 14 residues long. The sequence is cut down to CDR3 DNA, 42 bases in frame from base 1. In this sample, this clonotype turned up a few times. Its recognized antigen is unknown. The sample holds no much larger clone one base away, and base qualities are not on file. The protocol used for the library was RT-PCR. The run used an Illumina HiSeq 2500. TCRdb's own reprocessing of the public reads used fastp at Q25 and MiXCR and kept productive beta chains. Each CDR3 protein gets just one entry, which takes the most common genes and DNA from the rows behind it. This sample comprises 550,000 to 800,000 distinct CDR3 sequences, approximately 15% of them detected only once. 5.5% to 7% of the sample goes to the ten largest clones.

The paper as a whole reports these results and caveats: The authors suggested that each seasonal influenza vaccination may recruit only a limited number of new T cells.

The TCR was taken from a man between 50 and 59 years old who received an inactivated influenza vaccine. Donor details come from another sample of the same person, matched by shared clones. The V and J genes are TRBV9 and TRBJ2-7; the D segment may tentatively be TRBD1 or TRBD2, each giving 5 matched bases. Sequencing used PBMCs from blood, obtained 14 days before vaccination. CDR3 reads: CASSTGLFPYEQYF. The DNA sequence is TGTGCCAGCAGCACAGGACTTTTTCCCTACGAGCAGTACTTC.